The present entry profiles one T cell receptor beta chain with its context. Antigen: not known. This specimen belongs to a study of cytomegalovirus exposure and HLA in healthy donors. Study-wide results and caveats: Reports indicated that the classifier achieved high specificity and sensitivity in diagnosing cytomegalovirus status. Only CMV serostatus was available as immune exposure information. Within a later analysis, the majority of CMV-associated TCR beta chains appeared HLA-restricted. In a later analysis, a missense DCLRE1C variant was linked to TCR beta V- and J-gene trimming.

The PCR ran on 60 Vbeta and 13 Jbeta primers. Profiled with immunoSEQ multiplex PCR; TCRdb holds only in-frame clones, not every one. The table records under 200,000 clones, less than 90% of them present only once. The CDR3 loop spans 15 amino acids. The germline V gene encodes CDR1 SGHTA and CDR2 FQGNSA. Trimming took 5 bases from V and 5 from J; bases not matched to a gene: 9. This TCR was recovered from a woman aged 25-40 years in good health and CMV-seronegative. V usage is TRBV7-2 and J usage is TRBJ2-7; 10 bases map to TRBD2. The sample taken for sequencing was PBMCs. The CDR3 nucleotides are TGTGCCAGCAGCCCCGAGGTAGCGGGGGGCAACGAGCAGTACTTC. The encoded protein is CASSPEVAGGNEQYF.